A single sample gave rise to the 19 T cell receptor beta chains below, sequenced in a study of blood T cell repertoires in COVID-19. Clones were read by immunoSEQ multiplex PCR, and TCRdb kept only the in-frame ones, dropping some. The table lists under 200,000 clones, 84% of them singletons. Sequences were obtained from PBMCs or T cells enriched from blood (not recorded which). The receptors were sampled from a woman in her twenties or thirties who had been exposed to COVID-19.

A few counts support this clone. J is TRBJ1-5 and V is TRBV28; D is unclear. Between the trimmed V and J ends, which lost 3 bases and 7 bases, there was a span of 7 bases. Germline values: CDR1 MDHEN, CDR2 SYDVKM. The CDR3 totals 12 residues. CDR3 loop: CASSFLLQPQHF. CDR3 nucleotide sequence: TGTGCCAGCAGTTTCTTATTACAGCCCCAGCATTTT.

CDR3: CASSTWGGTGNTIYF. CDR3 nucleotides: TGTGCCAGTAGCACCTGGGGGGGCACTGGAAACACCATATATTTT. The chain has TRBV19 and TRBJ1-3; perhaps TRBD1 as D (6 bases). This CDR3 region has 15 residues. Germline V lookup: CDR1 LNHDA, CDR2 SQIVND (reference sequence). Trimming cost V 6 bases and J 2 bases, with 14 bases left between them.

This sequence joins TRBV9 and TRBJ2-3; 8 bases agree with TRBD2. The germline V gene encodes CDR1 SGDLS and CDR2 YYNGEE. The CDR3 consists of 15 residues. J was trimmed by 1 base and V by 4 bases; bases with no gene match: 5. This CDR3 reads CASSSATSGTDTQYF. CDR3 nucleotides: TGTGCCAGCAGCTCCGCGACTAGCGGCACAGATACGCAGTATTTT.

The chain combines TRBV5-4 with TRBJ2-1, with D possibly being TRBD2 (7 bases). This CDR3 is built from 14 residues. V was trimmed by 3 bases and J by 12 bases, leaving 19 bases between them. CDR1 and CDR2 from the germline V gene are SGHNT and YYREEE (reference sequence). This CDR3 is CASSSQVRGALQFF. In DNA form, the CDR3 reads TGTGCCAGCAGCTCCCAGGTCCGGGGGGCGTTGCAGTTCTTC. Full variable domain (rest looked up from reference TRBV5-4 and TRBJ2-1): ETGVTQSPTHLIKTRGQQVTLRCSSQSGHNTVSWYQQALGQGPQFIFQYYREEENGRGNFPPRFSGLQFPNYSSELNVNALELDDSALYLCASSSQVRGALQFFGPGTRLTVL.

The chain is built from TRBV11-2 and TRBJ1-2; D remains unclear. The V end was cut by 8 bases, the J end by 4 bases, with 20 bases between. The CDR3 runs to 15 residues. Germline V gene sequence: CDR1 SGHAT, CDR2 FQNNGV. The CDR3 DNA reads as TGTGCCAGCCGTAAAGGGCGGGCCGGGGTCTATGGCTACACCTTC. Its translation: CASRKGRAGVYGYTF.

The chain uses TRBV7-8 and TRBJ2-7; D possibly corresponds to TRBD1 (6 bases). This CDR3 contains 17 residues. Germline assignment: CDR1 SGHVS and CDR2 FQNEAQ. Trimming left V 5 bases short and J 2 bases short, with 22 bases between. This CDR3 is CASSPTAYGGPTYEQYF. CDR3 nucleotide sequence: TGTGCCAGCAGCCCAACAGCTTATGGGGGCCCCACCTACGAGCAGTACTTC.

This chain links TRBV25-1 with TRBJ2-1, with D possibly TRBD1 on 6 matching bases. This CDR3 has 12 amino acids. The germline V gene encodes CDR1 MGHDK and CDR2 SYGVNS. Trimming pared 6 bases from V and 10 bases from J, leaving 13 bases between. The DNA for the CDR3 is TGTGCCAGCAGCGAGGGGGACCCCGAGCAGTTCTTC. It specifies CASSEGDPEQFF.

DNA of the CDR3: TGTGCCAGCAGTGGACAGGGCGGCACTGAAGCTTTCTTT. Translating gives CASSGQGGTEAFF. The chain joins TRBV12-3 or TRBV12-4 to TRBJ1-1, with 8 bases identical to TRBD1. V was clipped by 5 bases and J by 4 bases; unmatched bases: 3. The CDR3 runs to 13 residues.

The rearrangement links TRBV14 to TRBJ1-2; no clear D gene. Germline V gene lookup returns CDR1 SGHDN and CDR2 FVKESK. V gave up 4 bases and J gave up 4 bases, with 10 bases separating them. The CDR3 runs 13 residues. In nucleotides, the CDR3 is TGTGCCAGCAGCCCTCAGGCAATCTATGGCTACACCTTC. It translates to CASSPQAIYGYTF.

The chain is built from TRBV20-1 and TRBJ2-2; tentatively, D is TRBD1 (5 bases). The CDR3 length is 11 residues. Germline CDR1 DFQATT, CDR2 SNEGSKA (reference sequence). V was pared by 5 bases and J by 5 bases, with 6 bases between. The CDR3 DNA reads as TGCAGTGCTCCAGGGACCGGGGAGCTGTTTTTT. Its translation: CSAPGTGELFF.

The chain is built from TRBV3-1 (or the pseudogene TRBV3-2) and TRBJ2-7; D is undetermined. Trimming left V 4 bases short and J 8 bases short, with 9 bases between. Germline V gene data show CDR1 as LGHDT and CDR2 as YNNKEL (reference sequence). CDR3 length: 11 amino acids. The CDR3: CASSRQEKQYF. CDR3 DNA sequence: TGTGCCAGCAGCCGACAAGAAAAGCAGTACTTC.

This sequence joins TRBV2 and TRBJ1-4; D ambiguous. The V gene's germline CDR1 is SNHLY and CDR2 FYNNEI. This CDR3 contains 16 residues. Trimming took 4 bases from V and 6 from J, leaving 18 bases between them. CDR3 DNA sequence: TGTGCCAGCAGTGGTGACCGGTCGGGGTTGGATGAAAAACTGTTTTTT. This encodes CASSGDRSGLDEKLFF.

V gene TRBV9 combines with J gene TRBJ2-1; 8 positions match TRBD2. CDR1 is SGDLS and CDR2 is YYNGEE in the germline V gene. This CDR3 has 16 residues. Trimming cost V 0 bases and J 3 bases; bases outside gene matches: 5. CDR3 nucleotide sequence: TGTGCCAGCAGCGTAGTCGGGGGGGCAATCTACAATGAGCAGTTCTTC. It yields the protein CASSVVGGAIYNEQFF.

The chain joins TRBV7-9 to TRBJ2-5, with a weak D call TRBD1 (6 bases). The CDR3 is made up of 15 amino acids. V was clipped by 4 bases and J by 5 bases, with 17 bases between them. Germline CDR1 SEHNR, CDR2 FQNEAQ (reference sequence). The CDR3 protein is CASSSWDTPSETQYF. The CDR3 DNA follows: TGTGCCAGCAGCTCTTGGGACACTCCGTCGGAGACCCAGTACTTC.

V gene TRBV27 combines with J gene TRBJ2-7; 9 bases agree with TRBD1. Per the germline V gene, CDR1 is MNHEY and CDR2 is SMNVEV (reference sequence). This CDR3 contains 14 residues. The ends lost 8 bases at V and 6 bases at J; junction bases unmatched: 11. CDR3 nucleotides: TGTGCCAGCGCCACCGGGACAGGGACCTCCGAGCAGTACTTC. It is translated as CASATGTGTSEQYF.

This chain links TRBV3-1 (or the pseudogene TRBV3-2) with TRBJ2-7, with 8 bases lining up with TRBD1. There are 16 residues in the CDR3. The junction had 12 bases not matched to a gene; V was cut back by 2 bases and J by 6 bases. CDR1 is LGHDT, CDR2 YNNKEL, per germline (reference sequence). The chain's CDR3 is CASSQYGQGGWVEQYF. In DNA form, the CDR3 reads TGTGCCAGCAGCCAATATGGACAGGGTGGCTGGGTCGAGCAGTACTTC.

The chain couples TRBV3-1 (or the pseudogene TRBV3-2) to TRBJ1-5; 7 positions match TRBD1. V trimming: 1 base; J trimming: 6 bases; junction bases outside the gene matches: 12. The CDR3 has 17 residues. The germline V gene encodes CDR1 LGHDT and CDR2 YNNKEL (reference sequence). The CDR3 protein is CASSQGDRARVAQPQHF. The CDR3 DNA reads TGTGCCAGCAGCCAAGGAGACAGGGCTCGGGTGGCTCAGCCCCAGCATTTT.

This clone was seen once. The V gene is TRBV5-6, the J gene TRBJ2-3; D ambiguous. Germline loops: CDR1 SGHDT, CDR2 YYEEEE. The V gene lost 4 bases and the J gene lost 2 bases, with 5 bases spanning the gap. The length of the CDR3 is 12 residues. CDR3 amino acids: CASSLFTDTQYF. CDR3 nucleotide sequence: TGTGCCAGCAGCCTGTTCACAGATACGCAGTATTTT. Full variable domain (remainder filled in from reference TRBV5-6 and TRBJ2-3): DAGVTQSPTHLIKTRGQQVTLRCSPKSGHDTVSWYQQALGQGPQFIFQYYEEEERQRGNFPDRFSGHQFPNYSSELNVNALLLGDSALYLCASSLFTDTQYFGPGTRLTVL.

The chain uses TRBV11-3 and TRBJ2-5; D remains ambiguous. Trimming took 5 bases from V and 3 from J, leaving 10 bases between them. The CDR3 runs to 13 residues. From germline, CDR1 is SGHNT and CDR2 YENEEA. The CDR3 loop is CASSLNGKETQYF. The CDR3, as DNA: TGTGCCAGCAGCCTAAACGGTAAAGAGACCCAGTACTTC.